Listed here are 2 T cell receptor beta chains from one sample, sequenced in a study of blood T cell repertoires in COVID-19. Clones were sequenced by immunoSEQ multiplex PCR, and TCRdb holds only the in-frame ones, with some missing. This table holds roughly 120,000 clones, roughly nine tenths found once. The source material was peripheral blood. The receptors derive from a man between 50 and 59 years old with COVID-19, enrolled during active disease.

The chain links TRBV10-3 to TRBJ2-4; no reliable D call. Deletions cut 0 bases from V and 4 bases from J, with 13 bases between. Germline-derived CDR1 and CDR2 are ENHRY and SYGVKD. This CDR3 has 16 amino acids. This CDR3 reads CAISESMLADKNIQYF. CDR3 coding DNA: TGTGCCATCAGTGAGTCGATGCTGGCGGATAAAAACATTCAGTACTTC.

The rearrangement uses TRBV6-5 and TRBJ2-7; TRBD1 is a possible D gene (7 bases). This CDR3 region has 15 residues. V was pared by 6 bases and J by 3 bases, with 18 bases between. Germline loops: CDR1 MNHEY, CDR2 SVGAGI. The CDR3 DNA follows: TGTGCCAGCAGAACGAGACAGGGAGGAGGCTACGAGCAGTACTTC. It translates to CASRTRQGGGYEQYF.